This entry is about one TCR beta chain. Its antigen is currently unknown. This sample was taken from a study of response to subunit inactivated influenza vaccine. Notes on the study in general: T cells newly recruited by each seasonal influenza vaccination are few, the authors suggested.

CDR3 length: 17 amino acids. Germline assignment: CDR1 MNHEY and CDR2 SVGEGT. Trimming removed 6 bases at V and 10 bases at J, with 30 bases between. TCRdb reanalysed the RT-PCR reads using MiXCR and keeps one entry per CDR3 protein. This sample has about 700,000 distinct CDR3 sequences, with approximately 14% found just once. The source of this sequence is a man over 45 who received an inactivated influenza vaccine. This rearrangement joins TRBV6-2 or TRBV6-3 to TRBJ2-5; TRBD2 might be the D (6 bases). The sample in question was PBMCs from blood, obtained less than 15 days before vaccination. The CDR3: CASRSLPGTSLSRVQYF. In DNA, the CDR3 is TGTGCCAGCAGATCACTGCCCGGGACTTCCTTATCAAGAGTCCAGTACTTC.